The present T cell receptor beta chain was sequenced within a study of T cells after yellow fever vaccination. By 5'RACE template switching, TCR cDNA was produced, with a universal primer site and UMIs added in the process. TCRdb processed the 5' RACE reads anew with MiXCR; each CDR3 protein has one entry. This sample has just under 600,000 distinct CDR3 sequences, with less than 15% found just once. A few counts support this clonotype. The antigen is not known. General study points: Abundant bulk-derived clonotypes could contaminate FACS-sorted repertoires. CD4 and CD8 compartments shared a small share of clonotypes, likely from convergent recombination.

CDR1 and CDR2 (germline): MNHEY, SMNVEV (reference sequence). CDR3 length: 14 residues. The V gene lost 3 bases and the J gene lost 10 bases, with 13 bases spanning the gap. The rearrangement uses TRBV27 and TRBJ1-6, with no clear D. The source is a man under 40 who received the YFV17D yellow fever vaccine. The sequencing used PBMCs, collected on the day of the yellow fever booster vaccination. The CDR3 nucleotides are TGTGCCAGCAGTTTGGTAGGGTCTGGCTCACCCCTCCACTTT. Its translation: CASSLVGSGSPLHF.